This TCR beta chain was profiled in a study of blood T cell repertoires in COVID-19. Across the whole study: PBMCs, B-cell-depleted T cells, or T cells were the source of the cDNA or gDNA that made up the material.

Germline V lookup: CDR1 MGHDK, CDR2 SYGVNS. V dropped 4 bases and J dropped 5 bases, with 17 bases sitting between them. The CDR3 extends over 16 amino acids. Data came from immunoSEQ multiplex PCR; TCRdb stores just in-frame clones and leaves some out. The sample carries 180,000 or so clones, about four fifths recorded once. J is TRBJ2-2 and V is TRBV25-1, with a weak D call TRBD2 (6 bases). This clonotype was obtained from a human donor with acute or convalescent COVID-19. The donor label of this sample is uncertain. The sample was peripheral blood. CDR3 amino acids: CASSGGVAVGTGELFF. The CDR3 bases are TGTGCCAGCAGTGGGGGGGTAGCGGTAGGGACCGGGGAGCTGTTTTTT.